A single sample is the source of the 19 T cell receptor beta chains below, sequenced in a study of blood T cells in healthy people across ages (dated by TCRdb to 2013 to 2016). The library was made by 5' RACE. Instrument on record: Illumina HiSeq 2500. The second PCR ran for about 7 to 11 cycles and used a J-beta primer mix along with a sample-barcoded 5' primer. TCRdb's own reprocessing of the public reads used fastp at Q25 and MiXCR and kept productive beta chains. Duplicate CDR3 protein sequences are folded into a single record with the most common DNA and genes. This sample gives about 930,000 distinct CDR3 sequences in total; roughly 28% of them show up just once. The top ten clones comprise about 10% of the sample. These sequences were also reported in another study, on T cells of mothers and their children.

Sequencing was done on a sample of blood. The origin of the receptors is a middle-aged woman in good health.

In the case of this clonotype: At one end the junction does not follow the germline gene, possibly because of a read error. The V and J genes are TRBV9 and TRBJ2-1; D is perhaps TRBD2 (6 bases). This CDR3 is built from 15 residues. Germline CDR1 and CDR2: SGDLS and YYNGEE. In nucleotides, the CDR3 is TGTGCCAGCAGCGTAGGGGGGGAATCCTACAATGGGCAGTTCTTC. Its protein is CASSVGGESYNGQFF.

The table lists this clonotype with many counts. CDR3 coding DNA: TGCGCCAGCAGCCGTGGACAGGGGGCTAATAATGAGCAGTTCTTC. This gives the protein CASSRGQGANNEQFF. V and J are TRBV5-1 and TRBJ2-1; 11 nucleotides match TRBD1. Looked up from germline, CDR1 is SGHRS and CDR2 is YFSETQ. The CDR3 has 15 amino acids. V gave up 4 bases and J gave up 7 bases; unmatched junction bases: 7.

This clonotype came up many times. This chain uses TRBV10-3 with TRBJ2-7, with D unresolved. Looked up from germline, CDR1 is ENHRY and CDR2 is SYGVKD. The CDR3 is made up of 15 amino acids. Trimming took 2 bases from V and 1 from J, leaving 12 bases between them. The CDR3 nucleotides are TGTGCCATCAGTGAGGGCAGAGGTTCTTCCTACGAGCAGTACTTC. This sequence encodes CAISEGRGSSYEQYF.

This clonotype was detected a few times. The rearrangement joins TRBV19 to TRBJ2-3; D perhaps matches TRBD1 (5 bases). Between the trimmed V and J ends, which lost 7 bases and 0 bases, there was a span of 11 bases. The CDR3 is 14 amino acids. The germline V gene has CDR1 LNHDA and CDR2 SQIVND (reference sequence). As DNA, the CDR3 is TGTGCCAGTACCATGACAGCTAGCACAGATACGCAGTATTTT. It is translated as CASTMTASTDTQYF.

This clonotype was seen ten or more times. The V and J genes are TRBV11-2 and TRBJ2-1, with 13 bases fitting TRBD2. Trimming removed 4 bases from V and 7 bases from J; junction bases left unmatched: 4. The CDR3 is made up of 15 amino acids. Per germline, CDR1 SGHAT and CDR2 FQNNGV. The CDR3 nucleotides are TGTGCCAGCAGCTCAACTAGCGGGGGGGCGAATGAGCAGTTCTTC. Its translation is CASSSTSGGANEQFF.

This chain links TRBV12-3 or TRBV12-4 with TRBJ2-1; tentatively, D is TRBD1 (6 bases). V was shortened by 4 bases and J by 6 bases, with 10 bases between the two germline ends. The CDR3 loop spans 13 amino acids. The CDR3, as DNA: TGTGCCAGCAGTTCAGGACAGTTCAATGAGCAGTTCTTC. The encoded protein is CASSSGQFNEQFF.

The J gene is TRBJ1-1, the V gene TRBV28; the D is unclear. V lost 6 bases and J lost 3, with 8 bases in between. The CDR3 is made up of 12 amino acids. The V gene's germline CDR1 is MDHEN and CDR2 SYDVKM. The CDR3 here is CASRERDTEAFF. DNA of the CDR3: TGTGCCAGCAGAGAGAGGGACACTGAAGCTTTCTTT.

In this sample, this clonotype turned up many times. The chain recombines TRBV20-1 with TRBJ2-1, with TRBD2 as a possible D gene (5 bases). Trimming removed 1 base at V and 5 bases at J, with 9 bases between. Looked up from germline, CDR1 is DFQATT and CDR2 is SNEGSKA (reference sequence). This CDR3 region has 13 residues. The CDR3: CSARVTNNNEQFF. The CDR3 coding sequence is TGCAGTGCTAGAGTGACTAACAACAATGAGCAGTTCTTC.

The count of this clonotype is one. The germline gene is not matched at one end of the junction; a read error may be the cause. V usage is TRBV7-2 and J usage is TRBJ1-4; 10 nucleotides agree with TRBD1. This CDR3 comprises 13 residues. The germline V gene has CDR1 SGHTA and CDR2 FQGNSA. The CDR3: CASSWTGGEKRFF. In DNA form, the CDR3 reads TGTGCCAGCAGCTGGACAGGGGGTGAAAAACGGTTTTTT. Drawing the rest from reference TRBV7-2 and TRBJ1-4, the complete variable domain is GAGVSQSPSNKVTEKGKDVELRCDPISGHTALYWYRQSLGQGLEFLIYFQGNSAPDKSGLPSDRFSAERTGGSVSTLTIQRTQQEDSAVYLCASSWTGGEKRFFGSGTQLSVL.

This clonotype was seen only a few times. The V call is TRBV19, the J call TRBJ2-3, with TRBD1 matching 7 bases. Germline lookup yields CDR1 LNHDA and CDR2 SQIVND (reference sequence). CDR3 size: 13 residues. V lost 6 bases, J lost 4 bases, and 4 bases stayed unmatched. The CDR3 protein is CASRDGTADTQYF. The CDR3 coding sequence is TGTGCCAGTAGGGATGGGACAGCAGATACGCAGTATTTT.

This sequence joins TRBV27 and TRBJ2-7; a possible D gene is TRBD2 (6 bases). V shed 10 bases and J shed 0 bases, with 16 bases lying between them. Germline V gene data show CDR1 as MNHEY and CDR2 as SMNVEV (reference sequence). This CDR3 region has 14 residues. The CDR3 region has the DNA TGTGCCAACAGCTCAGGACTATCCTCCTACGAGCAGTACTTC. Translated: CANSSGLSSYEQYF.

Ten or more counts support this clonotype. CDR3 protein: CSGRALYEQYF. The CDR3 region has the DNA TGCAGTGGTCGGGCGCTCTACGAGCAGTACTTC. The chain carries TRBV20-1 and TRBJ2-7; D remains ambiguous. This CDR3 is built from 11 residues. Per germline, CDR1 DFQATT and CDR2 SNEGSKA (reference sequence). The germline V and J ends were trimmed by 7 bases and 3 bases, with 10 bases remaining between them.

This clonotype occurred a few times. The J gene is TRBJ2-1, the V gene TRBV5-4; 12 bases fit TRBD2. Germline lookup yields CDR1 SGHNT and CDR2 YYREEE (reference sequence). CDR3 length: 17 residues. Trimming cost V 5 bases and J 7 bases; bases outside gene matches: 13. The CDR3: CASRLRSLAGGTNEQFF. DNA for the CDR3: TGTGCCAGCAGATTGCGGTCCCTAGCGGGGGGGACGAATGAGCAGTTCTTC.

This clonotype was seen a few times. This chain links TRBV7-2 with TRBJ2-3; a weak D match, TRBD2 (5 bases). Germline CDR1 reads SGHTA; CDR2 reads FQGNSA. V lost 4 bases, J lost 0 bases, and 23 bases lay in between. The CDR3 is 19 residues long. The CDR3 DNA follows: TGTGCCAGCAGCTCCCGACTAATGGACCGAATTTCTAGCACAGATACGCAGTATTTT. This gives the protein CASSSRLMDRISSTDTQYF.

This clonotype was recorded a few times. The junction shows a germline mismatch at one end, possibly a read error. J is TRBJ2-1 and V is TRBV9; tentatively, D is TRBD2 (6 bases). The CDR3 is 15 residues long. The germline V gene encodes CDR1 SGDLS and CDR2 YYNGEE. The CDR3 nucleotides are TGTGCCTGCAGCCCGGCCGGAGGGGCCGGGGGAGAGCAGTTCTTC. This encodes CACSPAGGAGGEQFF.

This clonotype was seen ten or more times. The CDR3 region is CASSSVQGWGSYEQYF. CDR3 sequence (DNA): TGTGCCAGCAGCTCCGTCCAGGGTTGGGGCTCTTACGAGCAGTACTTC. The gene calls are TRBV7-2 and TRBJ2-7; a weak D match, TRBD1 (5 bases). V gave up 4 bases and J gave up 4 bases, with 20 bases separating them. Germline V CDR1 and CDR2: SGHTA, FQGNSA. There are 16 residues in the CDR3.

This clonotype was detected many times. V is TRBV7-6 and J is TRBJ2-1; D may be TRBD2 (6 bases). The CDR3 sequence is 17 residues long. Germline V gene sequence: CDR1 SGHVS, CDR2 FNYEAQ. V lost 1 base, J lost 0 bases, and 13 bases lay in between. Here the CDR3 reads CASSLEVSGSSYNEQFF. The CDR3 nucleotides read TGTGCCAGCAGCTTAGAGGTTAGCGGAAGCTCCTACAATGAGCAGTTCTTC.

The chain joins TRBV7-2 to TRBJ2-3; 9 bases agree with TRBD2. The CDR3 contains 15 residues. The germline CDR1 and CDR2 sequences are SGHTA and FQGNSA. The V segment lost 5 bases and the J segment 2 bases; nucleotides outside the gene matches: 5. The CDR3 loop reads CASSKLAGITDTQYF. The CDR3 region has the DNA TGTGCCAGCAGCAAGCTAGCGGGGATCACAGATACGCAGTATTTT.

A few counts support this clonotype. V is TRBV7-9 and J is TRBJ1-1, with no clear D. Germline V lookup: CDR1 SEHNR, CDR2 FQNEAQ (reference sequence). CDR3 size: 12 residues. The V gene lost 0 bases and the J gene lost 6 bases, with 5 bases spanning the gap. CDR3 DNA: TGTGCCAGCAGCTTAGCAACCTCTGAAGCTTTCTTT. This encodes CASSLATSEAFF.